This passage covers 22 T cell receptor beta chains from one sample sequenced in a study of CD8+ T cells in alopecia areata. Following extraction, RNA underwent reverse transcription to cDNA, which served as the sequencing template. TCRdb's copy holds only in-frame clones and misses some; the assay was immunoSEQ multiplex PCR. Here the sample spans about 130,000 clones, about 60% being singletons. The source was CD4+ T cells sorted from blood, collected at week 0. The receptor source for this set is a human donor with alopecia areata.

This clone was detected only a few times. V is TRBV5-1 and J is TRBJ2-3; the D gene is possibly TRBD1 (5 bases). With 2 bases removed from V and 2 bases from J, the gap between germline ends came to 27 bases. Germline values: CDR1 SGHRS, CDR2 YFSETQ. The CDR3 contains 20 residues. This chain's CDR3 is CASSFQGLIVGSDSTDTQYF. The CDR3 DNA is TGCGCCAGCAGCTTCCAGGGCCTGATAGTTGGATCCGACTCCACAGATACGCAGTATTTT.

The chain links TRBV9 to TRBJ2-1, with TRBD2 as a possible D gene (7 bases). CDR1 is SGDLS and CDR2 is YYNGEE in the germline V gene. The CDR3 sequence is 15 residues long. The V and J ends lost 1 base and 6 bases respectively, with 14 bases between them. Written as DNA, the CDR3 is TGTGCCAGCAGCGTAAGAGGGGGAGGGTCCAATGAGCAGTTCTTC. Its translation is CASSVRGGGSNEQFF.

CDR3 protein: CASSQGTGVNYGYTF. DNA for the CDR3: TGTGCCAGCAGCCAAGGGACAGGAGTTAACTATGGCTACACCTTC. The V gene is TRBV4-2, the J gene TRBJ1-2; 7 nucleotides agree with TRBD1. V lost 1 base and J lost 1; bases outside the gene matches: 3. Germline-derived CDR1 and CDR2 are LGHNA and YNFKEQ. This CDR3 comprises 15 residues.

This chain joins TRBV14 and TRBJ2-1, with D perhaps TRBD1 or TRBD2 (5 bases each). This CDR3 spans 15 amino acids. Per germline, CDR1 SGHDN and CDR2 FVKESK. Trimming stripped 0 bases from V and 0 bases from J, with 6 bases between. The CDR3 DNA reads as TGTGCCAGCAGCCAAGAGGGGACCTCCTACAATGAGCAGTTCTTC. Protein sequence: CASSQEGTSYNEQFF.

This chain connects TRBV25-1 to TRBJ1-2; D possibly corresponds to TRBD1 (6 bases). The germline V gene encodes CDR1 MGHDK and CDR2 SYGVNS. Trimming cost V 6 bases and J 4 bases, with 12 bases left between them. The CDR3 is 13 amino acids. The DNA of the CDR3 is TGTGCCAGCAGCCCCCGGGACACCTATGGCTACACCTTC. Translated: CASSPRDTYGYTF.

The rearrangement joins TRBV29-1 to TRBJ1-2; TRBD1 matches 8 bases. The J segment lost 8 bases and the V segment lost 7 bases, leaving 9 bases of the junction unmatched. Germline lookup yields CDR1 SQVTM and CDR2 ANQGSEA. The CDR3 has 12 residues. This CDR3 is CSARRGPDGYTF. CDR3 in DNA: TGCAGCGCCCGCAGGGGGCCGGACGGCTACACCTTC.

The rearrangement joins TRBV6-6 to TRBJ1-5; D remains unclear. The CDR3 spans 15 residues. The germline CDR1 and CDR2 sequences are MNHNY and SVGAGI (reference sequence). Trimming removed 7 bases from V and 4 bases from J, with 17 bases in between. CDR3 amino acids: CASNWLDGENQPQHF. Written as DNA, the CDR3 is TGTGCCAGCAACTGGCTGGACGGTGAAAATCAGCCCCAGCATTTT.

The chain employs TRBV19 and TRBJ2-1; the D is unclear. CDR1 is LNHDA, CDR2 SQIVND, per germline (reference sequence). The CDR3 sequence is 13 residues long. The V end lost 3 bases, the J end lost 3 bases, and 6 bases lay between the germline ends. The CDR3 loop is CASSMGSYNEQFF. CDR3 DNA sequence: TGTGCCAGTAGTATGGGCAGCTACAATGAGCAGTTCTTC.

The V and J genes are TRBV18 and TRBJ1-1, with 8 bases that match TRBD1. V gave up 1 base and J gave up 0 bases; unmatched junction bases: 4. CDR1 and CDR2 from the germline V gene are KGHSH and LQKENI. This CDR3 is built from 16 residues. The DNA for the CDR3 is TGTGCCAGCTCACCACAGGGACAGGCCATGAACACTGAAGCTTTCTTT. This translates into CASSPQGQAMNTEAFF.

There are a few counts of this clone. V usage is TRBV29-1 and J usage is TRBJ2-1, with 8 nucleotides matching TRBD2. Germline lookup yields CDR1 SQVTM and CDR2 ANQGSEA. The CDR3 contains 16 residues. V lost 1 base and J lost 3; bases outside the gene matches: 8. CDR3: CSVEVAQLADYNEQFF. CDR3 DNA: TGCAGCGTTGAAGTGGCTCAACTAGCGGACTACAATGAGCAGTTCTTC.

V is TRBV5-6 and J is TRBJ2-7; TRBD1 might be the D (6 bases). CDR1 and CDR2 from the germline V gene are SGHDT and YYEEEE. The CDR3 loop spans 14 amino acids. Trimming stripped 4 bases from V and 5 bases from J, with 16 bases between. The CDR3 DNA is TGTGCCAGCAGCCCTGGGGGCAGGGTCCACGAGCAGTACTTC. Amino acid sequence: CASSPGGRVHEQYF. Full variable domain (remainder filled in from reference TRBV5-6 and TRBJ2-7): DAGVTQSPTHLIKTRGQQVTLRCSPKSGHDTVSWYQQALGQGPQFIFQYYEEEERQRGNFPDRFSGHQFPNYSSELNVNALLLGDSALYLCASSPGGRVHEQYFGPGTRLTVT.

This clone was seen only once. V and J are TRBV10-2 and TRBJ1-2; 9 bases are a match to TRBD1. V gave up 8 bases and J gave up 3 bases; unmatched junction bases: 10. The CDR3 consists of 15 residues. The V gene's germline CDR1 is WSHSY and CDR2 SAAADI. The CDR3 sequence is CASVKEQGADYGYTF. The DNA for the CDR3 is TGCGCCAGCGTCAAGGAACAGGGGGCGGACTATGGCTACACCTTC.

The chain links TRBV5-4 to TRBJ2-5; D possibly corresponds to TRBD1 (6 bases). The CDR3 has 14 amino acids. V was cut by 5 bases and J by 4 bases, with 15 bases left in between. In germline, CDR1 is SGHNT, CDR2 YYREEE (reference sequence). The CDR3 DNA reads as TGTGCCAGCAGTACGGGGACAAGGGTAGAGACCCAGTACTTC. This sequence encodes CASSTGTRVETQYF.

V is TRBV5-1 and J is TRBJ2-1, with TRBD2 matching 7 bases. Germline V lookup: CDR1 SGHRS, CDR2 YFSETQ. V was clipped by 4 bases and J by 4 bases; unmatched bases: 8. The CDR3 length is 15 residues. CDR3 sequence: CASSPGSGAYNEQFF. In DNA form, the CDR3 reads TGCGCCAGCAGCCCGGGAAGCGGGGCGTACAATGAGCAGTTCTTC. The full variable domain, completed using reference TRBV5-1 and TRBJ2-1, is KAGVTQTPRYLIKTRGQQVTLSCSPISGHRSVSWYQQTPGQGLQFLFEYFSETQRNKGNFPGRFSGRQFSNSRSEMNVSTLELGDSALYLCASSPGSGAYNEQFFGPGTRLTVL.

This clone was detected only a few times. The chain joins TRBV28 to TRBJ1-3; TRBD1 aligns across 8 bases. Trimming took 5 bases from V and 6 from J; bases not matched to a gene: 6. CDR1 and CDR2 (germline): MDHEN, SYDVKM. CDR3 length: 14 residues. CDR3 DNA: TGTGCCAGCAGTCCCAGGGGGCTCGAAAACACCATATATTTT. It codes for CASSPRGLENTIYF.

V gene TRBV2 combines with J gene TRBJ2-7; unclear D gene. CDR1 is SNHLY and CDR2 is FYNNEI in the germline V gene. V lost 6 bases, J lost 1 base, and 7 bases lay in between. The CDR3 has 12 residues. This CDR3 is CASRQESYEQYF. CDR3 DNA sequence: TGTGCCAGCAGGCAGGAGTCCTACGAGCAGTACTTC.

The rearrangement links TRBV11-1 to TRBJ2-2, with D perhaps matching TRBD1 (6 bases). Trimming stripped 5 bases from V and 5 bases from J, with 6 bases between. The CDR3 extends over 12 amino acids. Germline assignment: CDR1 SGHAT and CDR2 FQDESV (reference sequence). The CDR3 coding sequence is TGTGCCAGCAGCCAGGGGACCGGGGAGCTGTTTTTT. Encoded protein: CASSQGTGELFF.

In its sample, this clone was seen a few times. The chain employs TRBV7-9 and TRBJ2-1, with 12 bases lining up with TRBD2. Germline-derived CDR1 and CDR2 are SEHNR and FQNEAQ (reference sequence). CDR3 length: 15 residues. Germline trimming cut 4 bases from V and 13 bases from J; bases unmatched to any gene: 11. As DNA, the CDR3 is TGTGCCAGCAGCTCTAGACTAGCGGGGGCCCCCCCTCAGTTCTTC. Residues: CASSSRLAGAPPQFF.

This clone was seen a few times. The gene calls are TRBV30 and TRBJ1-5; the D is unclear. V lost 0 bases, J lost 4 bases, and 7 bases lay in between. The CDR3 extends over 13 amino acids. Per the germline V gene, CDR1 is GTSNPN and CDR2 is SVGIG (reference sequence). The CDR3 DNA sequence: TGTGCCTGGAGTGTGGGGTTGAATCAGCCCCAGCATTTT. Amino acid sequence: CAWSVGLNQPQHF.

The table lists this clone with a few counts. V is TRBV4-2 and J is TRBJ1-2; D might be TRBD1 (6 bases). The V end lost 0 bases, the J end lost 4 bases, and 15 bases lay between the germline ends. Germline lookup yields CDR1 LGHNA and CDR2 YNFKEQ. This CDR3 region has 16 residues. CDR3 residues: CASSQESGGDIYGYTF. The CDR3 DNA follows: TGTGCCAGCAGCCAAGAGTCCGGAGGGGACATCTATGGCTACACCTTC.

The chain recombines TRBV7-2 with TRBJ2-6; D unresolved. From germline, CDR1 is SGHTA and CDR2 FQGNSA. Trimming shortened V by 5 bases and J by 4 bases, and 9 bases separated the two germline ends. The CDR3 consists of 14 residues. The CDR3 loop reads CASSPISGANVLTF. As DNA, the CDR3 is TGTGCCAGCAGCCCAATTTCCGGGGCCAACGTCCTGACTTTC.

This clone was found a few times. CDR3 residues: CAISEGALYEQYF. CDR3 nucleotide sequence: TGTGCCATCAGTGAAGGGGCCCTCTACGAGCAGTACTTC. The J gene is TRBJ2-7, the V gene TRBV10-3; TRBD1 is a possible D gene (5 bases). The CDR3 spans 13 residues. CDR1 and CDR2 (germline): ENHRY, SYGVKD. V lost 3 bases and J lost 3, with 9 bases in between.